This TCR beta chain was found in a study of cytomegalovirus exposure and HLA in healthy donors. Notes on the study in general: The dataset shows that most TCR sequences were rare, while some public TCRs occurred in many donors.

Clones were sequenced by immunoSEQ multiplex PCR, and TCRdb holds only the in-frame ones, with some missing. Of about 170,000 clones in the sample, around nine tenths were seen once. Trimming stripped 6 bases from V and 4 bases from J, with 12 bases between. Germline CDR1 and CDR2: MRHNA and SNTAGT. The CDR3 consists of 13 residues. Turning to this clone: Its antigen remains unknown.

The rearrangement uses TRBV6-4 and TRBJ1-1, with D possibly matching TRBD1 (5 bases). Input material: PBMCs. The receptor comes from a young woman in good health and CMV-seronegative. The CDR3 region is CASSQGRGTEAFF. The CDR3 nucleotides read TGTGCCAGCAGCCAAGGTAGGGGCACTGAAGCTTTCTTT.